The 31 T cell receptor beta chains below come from one sample, sequenced in a study of spatial heterogeneity in lung cancer. General observations from the study: Higher tumor mutation counts went along with higher counts of expanded intratumoral alpha and beta TCRs.

MiXCR was run by TCRdb on the 5' RACE reads, yielding one entry per CDR3 protein. The repertoire includes 16,000 or so distinct CDR3 sequences, 4.5% to 7% of them detected once, and 10% to 13% sits in the top ten. Specified time point: sample taken at primary tumor resection. Their antigens are not known. The sequencing here drew on lung tumor tissue, taken at surgery. These receptors came from a female donor with early-stage non-small cell lung cancer.

This clonotype was counted at least ten times. The V and J genes are TRBV11-2 and TRBJ2-6, with unresolved D. Per germline, CDR1 SGHAT and CDR2 FQNNGV. CDR3 size: 14 residues. Trimming cost V 0 bases and J 1 base, with 1 base left between them. The CDR3: CASSLDSGANVLTF. In DNA, the CDR3 is TGTGCCAGCAGCTTAGATTCTGGGGCCAACGTCCTGACTTTC.

The chain has TRBV6-5 and TRBJ2-7; no clear D. V gave up 2 bases and J gave up 3 bases, with 11 bases separating them. Germline V CDR1 and CDR2: MNHEY, SVGAGI. This CDR3 has 14 amino acids. CDR3 residues: CASSYNGANYEQYF. In DNA, the CDR3 is TGTGCCAGCAGTTACAACGGCGCCAACTACGAGCAGTACTTC.

About this clonotype itself: Just one base apart from a much larger clone, this may be a read error. V gene TRBV2 combines with J gene TRBJ1-4, with TRBD1 matching 10 bases. CDR3 length: 15 residues. Germline CDR1 reads SNHLY; CDR2 reads FYNNEI. The CDR3 nucleotides read TGTACCAGCAGCCAGGGGACAGGGGTTAATGAAAAACTGTTTTTT. It yields the protein CTSSQGTGVNEKLFF.

This clonotype was recorded at least ten times. The chain links TRBV18 to TRBJ2-5, with D maybe TRBD1 (6 bases). The ends were cut back, 3 bases at V and 1 base at J, with 15 bases in the middle. Germline CDR1 is KGHSH and CDR2 is LQKENI. The CDR3 spans 16 residues. The CDR3 DNA reads TGTGCCAGCTCACCGCCTCTACAGGGACGCCAAGAGACCCAGTACTTC. Translated, it gives CASSPPLQGRQETQYF.

The chain couples TRBV7-3 to TRBJ2-1; no clear D gene. In germline, CDR1 is SGHTA, CDR2 FQGTGA. V dropped 4 bases and J dropped 6 bases, with 10 bases sitting between them. CDR3 length equals 13 residues. CDR3 sequence reads: CASSSNPGNEQFF. CDR3 bases: TGTGCCAGCAGCTCCAACCCGGGCAATGAGCAGTTCTTC. The complete variable domain, with remaining parts taken from reference TRBV7-3 and TRBJ2-1, reads GAGVSQTPSNKVTEKGKYVELRCDPISGHTALYWYRQSLGQGPEFLIYFQGTGAADDSGLPNDRFFAVRPEGSVSTLKIQRTERGDSAVYLCASSSNPGNEQFFGPGTRLTVL.

This clonotype showed up many times. CDR3 DNA: TGTGCCAGCAGCGCCTACAGGGGGACGGGGTACGAGCAGTACTTC. Its protein product is CASSAYRGTGYEQYF. The V and J genes are TRBV7-8 and TRBJ2-7; 8 positions agree with TRBD1. J lost 4 bases, V lost 5 bases, and 10 bases had no gene match. The CDR3 loop spans 15 amino acids. The V gene's germline CDR1 is SGHVS and CDR2 FQNEAQ.

This clonotype was counted between two and nine times. The rearrangement links TRBV4-2 to TRBJ2-2; D is unclear. V was clipped by 0 bases and J by 3 bases, with 5 bases between them. The germline CDR1 and CDR2 sequences are LGHNA and YNFKEQ. The CDR3 contains 14 residues. The CDR3 loop reads CASSQDRYTGELFF. The CDR3 coding sequence is TGTGCCAGCAGCCAAGACAGGTACACCGGGGAGCTGTTTTTT.

This clonotype was found many times. The chain's CDR3 is CSAIREAQPQHF. The CDR3 nucleotides read TGCAGTGCTATCCGGGAGGCTCAGCCCCAGCATTTT. The V gene is TRBV20-1, the J gene TRBJ1-5; D call uncertain. V lost 4 bases and J 6 bases, leaving 10 bases between the germline ends. The CDR3 spans 12 residues. Germline V CDR1 and CDR2: DFQATT, SNEGSKA (reference sequence).

This chain connects TRBV6-2 or TRBV6-3 to TRBJ2-2; 8 nucleotides align to TRBD2. Germline CDR1 is MNHEY and CDR2 is SVGEGT. J lost 0 bases, V lost 6 bases, and 9 bases had no gene match. The length of the CDR3 is 17 residues. The CDR3 here is CASSPHVAGPNTGELFF. In DNA form, the CDR3 reads TGTGCCAGCAGCCCTCACGTAGCGGGACCGAACACCGGGGAGCTGTTTTTT.

This clonotype was counted ten times or more. This rearrangement joins TRBV7-9 to TRBJ2-7; maybe TRBD1 (5 bases). Germline V gene sequence: CDR1 SEHNR, CDR2 FQNEAQ (reference sequence). V dropped 5 bases and J dropped 1 base, with 21 bases sitting between them. The CDR3 extends over 17 amino acids. CDR3 protein: CASSTWTIPEPSYEQYF. CDR3 sequence (DNA): TGTGCCAGCAGCACATGGACAATCCCAGAGCCTTCCTACGAGCAGTACTTC.

This clonotype has at least ten counts. The CDR3 DNA reads TGTGCCAGCAGCTTACAGGGGGCCGACGAGCAGTACTTC. The encoded protein is CASSLQGADEQYF. The V call is TRBV7-2, the J call TRBJ2-7; 8 positions match TRBD1. The V segment lost 2 bases and the J segment 5 bases; nucleotides outside the gene matches: 2. Germline-derived CDR1 and CDR2 are SGHTA and FQGNSA. The CDR3 totals 13 residues.

This chain uses TRBV12-3 or TRBV12-4 with TRBJ1-2, with D tentatively TRBD1 (5 bases). The length of the CDR3 is 13 residues. V lost 4 bases and J 3 bases, leaving 9 bases between the germline ends. CDR3 protein: CASSSSGHYGYTF. The CDR3 region has the DNA TGTGCCAGCAGTTCCTCAGGGCACTATGGCTACACCTTC.

This clonotype was counted at least ten times. V gene TRBV5-6 combines with J gene TRBJ1-1; no clear D gene. The CDR3 spans 12 residues. Germline V gene lookup returns CDR1 SGHDT and CDR2 YYEEEE. V was shortened by 2 bases and J by 1 base, with 3 bases between the two germline ends. DNA of the CDR3: TGTGCCAGCAGCTTCTGGAACACTGAAGCTTTCTTT. It is translated as CASSFWNTEAFF.

Many counts were recorded for this clonotype. The gene calls are TRBV7-9 and TRBJ2-5, with D perhaps matching TRBD2 (5 bases). V lost 3 bases to trimming and J lost 2 bases, with 10 bases between them. There are 14 residues in the CDR3. Per the germline V gene, CDR1 is SEHNR and CDR2 is FQNEAQ (reference sequence). CDR3 coding DNA: TGTGCCAGCAGCTTTCCTCCGGGGCAAGAGACCCAGTACTTC. Its protein product is CASSFPPGQETQYF.

The rearrangement uses TRBV5-1 and TRBJ2-2, with D tentatively TRBD1 (6 bases). V dropped 5 bases and J dropped 0 bases, with 11 bases sitting between them. The CDR3 spans 15 residues. Germline assignment: CDR1 SGHRS and CDR2 YFSETQ. As DNA, the CDR3 is TGCGCCAGCAGTCCGGGACACACGAACACCGGGGAGCTGTTTTTT. Translating gives CASSPGHTNTGELFF.

The table lists this clonotype with many counts. V usage is TRBV9 and J usage is TRBJ2-1; no clear D gene. V lost 4 bases to trimming and J lost 6 bases, with 17 bases between them. The CDR3 is 15 residues long. Germline loops: CDR1 SGDLS, CDR2 YYNGEE. The CDR3 nucleotides read TGTGCCAGCAGCCCCCGAGACTCGCACTCCAATGAGCAGTTCTTC. This sequence encodes CASSPRDSHSNEQFF. Looking up the rest from reference TRBV9 and TRBJ2-1 gives the full variable domain: DSGVTQTPKHLITATGQRVTLRCSPRSGDLSVYWYQQSLDQGLQFLIQYYNGEERAKGNILERFSAQQFPDLHSELNLSSLELGDSALYFCASSPRDSHSNEQFFGPGTRLTVL.

This clonotype was counted ten times or more. This chain links TRBV20-1 with TRBJ2-3, with D unresolved. V dropped 6 bases and J dropped 0 bases, with 13 bases sitting between them. CDR1 is DFQATT and CDR2 is SNEGSKA in the germline V gene (reference sequence). The CDR3 spans 14 residues. CDR3 nucleotides: TGCAGTGCGGCGCGTGCTGGGAGCACAGATACGCAGTATTTT. Its translation is CSAARAGSTDTQYF.

This clonotype was picked up many times. The chain recombines TRBV7-2 with TRBJ1-1; D is undetermined. Germline CDR1 SGHTA, CDR2 FQGNSA. Trimming removed 8 bases from V and 5 bases from J, with 9 bases in between. This CDR3 has 11 residues. CDR3 in amino acids: CASARLTEAFF. In nucleotides, the CDR3 is TGTGCCAGCGCCCGGTTGACTGAAGCTTTCTTT. The complete variable domain, with remaining parts taken from reference TRBV7-2 and TRBJ1-1, reads GAGVSQSPSNKVTEKGKDVELRCDPISGHTALYWYRQSLGQGLEFLIYFQGNSAPDKSGLPSDRFSAERTGGSVSTLTIQRTQQEDSAVYLCASARLTEAFFGQGTRLTVV.

This sequence joins TRBV7-3 and TRBJ1-6; tentative D call: TRBD1 (6 bases). Trimming removed 2 bases at V and 6 bases at J, with 8 bases between. Germline V CDR1 and CDR2: SGHTA, FQGTGA. The length of the CDR3 is 14 residues. CDR3 in amino acids: CASSLGQINSPLHF. Written as DNA, the CDR3 is TGTGCCAGCAGCTTAGGACAGATTAATTCACCCCTCCACTTT. The variable domain in full, with the rest retrieved from reference TRBV7-3 and TRBJ1-6, is GAGVSQTPSNKVTEKGKYVELRCDPISGHTALYWYRQSLGQGPEFLIYFQGTGAADDSGLPNDRFFAVRPEGSVSTLKIQRTERGDSAVYLCASSLGQINSPLHFGNGTRLTVT.

The sample holds many counts of this clonotype. V and J are TRBV4-1 and TRBJ2-3, with D unclear. Trimming stripped 0 bases from V and 1 base from J, with 8 bases between. The CDR3 is 15 amino acids. Germline V lookup: CDR1 MGHRA, CDR2 YSYEKL. CDR3 region: CASSQEETRTDTQYF. The CDR3 nucleotides are TGCGCCAGCAGCCAAGAGGAAACACGCACAGATACGCAGTATTTT.

The table lists this clonotype with many counts. The CDR3 coding sequence is TGCAGTGCTAGGGACAGGGGCCCTTCAGAGCAGTACTTC. Amino acid sequence: CSARDRGPSEQYF. The rearrangement uses TRBV20-1 and TRBJ2-7; 9 bases are shared with TRBD1. This CDR3 is built from 13 residues. V lost 3 bases and J lost 7; bases outside the gene matches: 7. Germline V lookup: CDR1 DFQATT, CDR2 SNEGSKA (reference sequence).

This clonotype has ten or more counts. The rearrangement uses TRBV6-6 and TRBJ2-5; 11 bases match TRBD1. Germline V gene data show CDR1 as MNHNY and CDR2 as SVGAGI (reference sequence). The CDR3 length is 15 residues. After removal of 5 bases from V and 4 bases from J, the junction contained 6 bases not matched to a gene. CDR3 loop: CASSMDRGPGETQYF. In nucleotides, the CDR3 is TGTGCCAGCAGTATGGACAGGGGGCCAGGAGAGACCCAGTACTTC.

This clonotype is labeled medium-sized. The chain carries TRBV9 and TRBJ2-1; no clear D gene. V lost 2 bases, J lost 5 bases, and 11 bases lay in between. Germline V gene lookup returns CDR1 SGDLS and CDR2 YYNGEE. The CDR3 sequence is 14 residues long. This CDR3 is CASSVRTDDNEQFF. The CDR3 DNA reads TGTGCCAGCAGCGTCCGAACAGATGACAATGAGCAGTTCTTC.

In its sample, this clonotype was seen a few times. This chain links TRBV7-8 with TRBJ1-5; D is ambiguous. Germline-derived CDR1 and CDR2 are SGHVS and FQNEAQ. Trimming shortened V by 1 base and J by 4 bases, and 11 bases separated the two germline ends. The CDR3 runs to 15 residues. The CDR3: CASSLGAGGNQPQHF. CDR3 DNA sequence: TGTGCCAGCAGCTTAGGGGCCGGCGGGAATCAGCCCCAGCATTTT.

This clonotype was detected many times. This chain connects TRBV18 to TRBJ2-1, with no clear D. Trimming took 0 bases from V and 7 from J, leaving 10 bases between them. Germline V gives CDR1 KGHSH, CDR2 LQKENI. The length of the CDR3 is 14 residues. The CDR3 sequence is CASSPPKILNEQFF. The DNA for the CDR3 is TGTGCCAGCTCACCACCTAAGATCCTTAATGAGCAGTTCTTC.

This clonotype occurred many times. The chain links TRBV20-1 to TRBJ2-1, with TRBD2 identical over 8 bases. Germline CDR1 DFQATT, CDR2 SNEGSKA (reference sequence). The V and J ends lost 4 bases and 8 bases, in that order; junction bases with no gene match: 7. The CDR3 totals 13 residues. For the CDR3, the DNA is TGCAGTGCTAACCCGGGACTAGATCATGAGCAGTTCTTC. This sequence encodes CSANPGLDHEQFF.

This clonotype appeared many times. This chain links TRBV5-4 with TRBJ2-5; D unresolved. Looked up from germline, CDR1 is SGHNT and CDR2 is YYREEE (reference sequence). Between the trimmed V and J ends, which lost 0 bases and 2 bases, there was a span of 11 bases. This CDR3 is 15 amino acids long. The CDR3 DNA reads TGTGCCAGCAGCTTGGGGGGTGGTCAGCAAGAGACCCAGTACTTC. Translating gives CASSLGGGQQETQYF. Variable domain in full (rest from reference TRBV5-4 and TRBJ2-5): ETGVTQSPTHLIKTRGQQVTLRCSSQSGHNTVSWYQQALGQGPQFIFQYYREEENGRGNFPPRFSGLQFPNYSSELNVNALELDDSALYLCASSLGGGQQETQYFGPGTRLLVL.

This clonotype was counted a few times. The rearrangement links TRBV7-9 to TRBJ1-1; weak D call: TRBD1 (5 bases). Trimming removed 5 bases at V and 0 bases at J, with 19 bases between. CDR1 is SEHNR and CDR2 is FQNEAQ in the germline V gene (reference sequence). The CDR3 runs 17 residues. The DNA of the CDR3 is TGTGCCAGCAGCCTCCCCCGGGACTCAGAGATGAACACTGAAGCTTTCTTT. As protein: CASSLPRDSEMNTEAFF.

A few counts support this clonotype. The chain joins TRBV13 to TRBJ2-7; a weak D match, TRBD2 (6 bases). Trimming stripped 2 bases from V and 7 bases from J, with 12 bases between. Germline loops: CDR1 PRHDT, CDR2 FYEKMQ (reference sequence). This CDR3 has 13 residues. CDR3 DNA: TGTGCCAGCAGCTTATCCCCGGAGGGTGAGCAGTACTTC. The encoded protein is CASSLSPEGEQYF.

This clonotype has ten or more counts. The chain links TRBV28 to TRBJ2-3; D not resolved. V lost 3 bases and J lost 4, with 5 bases in between. CDR3 length: 12 amino acids. The germline CDR1 and CDR2 sequences are MDHEN and SYDVKM. CDR3 in DNA: TGTGCCAGCAGTTTGTCCCCAGATACGCAGTATTTT. Translation: CASSLSPDTQYF.

This chain uses TRBV20-1 with TRBJ2-5; TRBD2 matches 7 bases. From germline, CDR1 is DFQATT and CDR2 SNEGSKA (reference sequence). After removal of 8 bases from V and 5 bases from J, the junction contained 8 bases not matched to a gene. The CDR3 totals 12 residues. CDR3 DNA: TGCAGTCTAGGACTAGAGGGGGAGACCCAGTACTTC. Translated, it gives CSLGLEGETQYF.